This TCR beta chain is from a study of metastatic and nonmetastatic thyroid tumors. Overall study findings and caveats: The study reportedly found significantly higher TCR beta diversity in malignant thyroid tumors than benign nodules, in blood and tumor.

Germline assignment: CDR1 MNHNS and CDR2 SASEGT. The CDR3 is 16 amino acids. V was cut by 6 bases and J by 3 bases, with 15 bases left in between. This clone was observed at least ten times. The antigen is unknown. Treatment of any kind had been given to no patient before thyroid surgery. In the original workflow: What underpinned the distant-metastasis classifier for papillary thyroid cancer was the set of CDR3 differences across clinicopathological groups. With MiXCR, TCRdb called clones anew from the PCR reads. The V and J calls and clone size come from TCRdb's table, not from the authors' own analysis. The sample lists under 20,000 clones; roughly 17% were seen once.

The clonotype was recovered from a male donor with papillary thyroid cancer or a benign thyroid nodule (not recorded which). Some clones in this sample may be carry-over from other donors' samples. Material for sequencing was blood. This rearrangement joins TRBV6-1 to TRBJ1-6; tentative D call: TRBD1 (6 bases). This CDR3 reads CASSQQGKGYNSPLHF. The CDR3 coding sequence is TGTGCCAGCAGCCAACAGGGCAAAGGCTATAATTCACCCCTCCACTTT.